This T cell receptor (beta chain) comes out of a study of CD8+CD57+ T cells in acquired aplastic anemia. On the study more broadly: Isolated CD4+ and CD8+ cells, once sorted, yielded DNA averaging about 3.2 ug.

About this clonotype: Its antigen is still unknown.

CDR3 length: 14 amino acids. Deletions cut 1 base from V and 3 bases from J, with 9 bases between. CDR1 and CDR2 from the germline V gene are SQVTM and ANQGSEA. Genomic DNA acted as the template from which TCR beta VDJ combination and CDR3 sequence profiling were carried out. A single record per CDR3 protein comes from TCRdb applying MiXCR to the reads. The sample gives approximately 190,000 distinct CDR3 sequences, around 65% of which show up once; around 46% is in the top ten. Overall study results and limits: CD8+ Simpson's diversity in patients was not significantly different from that in controls.

V is TRBV29-1 and J is TRBJ2-2; D unresolved. Sequenced: sorted CD4+, CD8+, or CD8+CD57+ T cells (not recorded which) from PBMCs. The source is a human donor with severe aplastic anemia or a healthy control (not recorded which). CDR3 nucleotides: TGCAGCGTTGAAGGTGGCAGCTACACCGGGGAGCTGTTTTTT. It translates to CSVEGGSYTGELFF.